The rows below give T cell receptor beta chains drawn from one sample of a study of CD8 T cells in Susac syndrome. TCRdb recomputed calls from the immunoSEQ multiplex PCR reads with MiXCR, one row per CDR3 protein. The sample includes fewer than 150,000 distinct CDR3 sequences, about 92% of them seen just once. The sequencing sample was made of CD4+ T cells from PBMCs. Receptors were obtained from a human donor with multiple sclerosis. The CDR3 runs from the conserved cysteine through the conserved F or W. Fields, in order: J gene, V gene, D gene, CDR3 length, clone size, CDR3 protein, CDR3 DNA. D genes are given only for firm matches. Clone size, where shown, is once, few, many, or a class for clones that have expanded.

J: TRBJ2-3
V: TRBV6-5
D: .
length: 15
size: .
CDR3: CASRLQGWGTDTQYF
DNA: TGTGCCAGCAGGCTACAGGGCTGGGGCACAGATACGCAGTATTTT

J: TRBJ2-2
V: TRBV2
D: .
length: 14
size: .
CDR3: CASRPGARPGELFF
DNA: TGTGCCAGCAGGCCCGGGGCCAGGCCCGGGGAGCTGTTTTTT

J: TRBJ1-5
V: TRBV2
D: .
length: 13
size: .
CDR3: CASRQRSDQPQHF
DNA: TGTGCCAGCAGACAACGGAGTGATCAGCCCCAGCATTTT

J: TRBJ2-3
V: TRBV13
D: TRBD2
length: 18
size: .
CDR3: CASSPPRLAGASTDTQYF
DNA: TGTGCCAGCAGCCCGCCCCGACTAGCGGGGGCTTCCACAGATACGCAGTATTTT

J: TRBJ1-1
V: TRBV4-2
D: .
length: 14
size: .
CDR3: CASSPLGVNTEAFF
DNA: TGTGCCAGCAGCCCTTTAGGGGTTAACACTGAAGCTTTCTTT

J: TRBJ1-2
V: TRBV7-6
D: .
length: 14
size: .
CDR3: CASSPQGGNYGYTF
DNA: TGTGCCAGCAGCCCACAGGGAGGGAACTATGGCTACACCTTC

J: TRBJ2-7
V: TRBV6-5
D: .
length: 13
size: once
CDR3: CASSPTPHYEQYF
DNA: TGTGCCAGCAGTCCAACACCACATTACGAGCAGTACTTC

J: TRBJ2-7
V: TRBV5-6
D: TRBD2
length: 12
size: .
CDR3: CASALREGEQYF
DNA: TGTGCCAGCGCCCTACGGGAGGGGGAGCAGTACTTC

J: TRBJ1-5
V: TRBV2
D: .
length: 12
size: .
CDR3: CASKGDFQPQHF
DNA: TGTGCCAGCAAGGGGGATTTTCAGCCCCAGCATTTT

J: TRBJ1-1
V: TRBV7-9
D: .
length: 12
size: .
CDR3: CASSLWSTEAFF
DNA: TGTGCCAGCAGCTTATGGAGCACTGAAGCTTTCTTT

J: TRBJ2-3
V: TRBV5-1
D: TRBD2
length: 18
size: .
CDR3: CASSFPHPSGGSTDTQYF
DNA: TGCGCCAGCAGCTTCCCCCACCCTAGCGGGGGGAGCACAGATACGCAGTATTTT

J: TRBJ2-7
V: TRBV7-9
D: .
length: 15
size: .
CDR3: CASSFRQANSYEQYF
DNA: TGTGCCAGCAGCTTTAGACAGGCCAATTCCTACGAGCAGTACTTC

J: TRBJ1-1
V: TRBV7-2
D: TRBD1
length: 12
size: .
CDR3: CASSLRGREAFF
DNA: TGTGCCAGCAGCCTTAGGGGGCGAGAAGCTTTCTTT

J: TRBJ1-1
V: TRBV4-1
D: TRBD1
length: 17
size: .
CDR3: CASSRSPGTGSWTEAFF
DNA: TGCGCCAGCAGCCGAAGTCCCGGGACAGGTTCATGGACTGAAGCTTTCTTT

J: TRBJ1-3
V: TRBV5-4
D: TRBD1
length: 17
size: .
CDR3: CASSSPDRGGSGNTIYF
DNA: TGTGCCAGCAGCTCGCCGGACAGGGGGGGCTCTGGAAACACCATATATTTT

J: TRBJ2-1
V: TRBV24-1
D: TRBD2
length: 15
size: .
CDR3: CATSDFGGGVDEQFF
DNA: TGTGCCACCAGTGATTTCGGCGGGGGGGTCGATGAGCAGTTCTTC

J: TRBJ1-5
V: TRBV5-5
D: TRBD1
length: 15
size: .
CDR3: CASTPTGAHNQPQHF
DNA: TGTGCCAGCACCCCGACAGGGGCGCACAATCAGCCCCAGCATTTT

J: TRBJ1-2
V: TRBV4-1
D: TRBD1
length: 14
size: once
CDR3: CASSHRDRELGYTF
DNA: TGCGCCAGCAGCCATAGGGACAGGGAACTGGGCTACACCTTC

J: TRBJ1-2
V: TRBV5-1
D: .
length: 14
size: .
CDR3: CASSLEPDDYGYTF
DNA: TGCGCCAGCAGCTTGGAGCCGGATGACTATGGCTACACCTTC

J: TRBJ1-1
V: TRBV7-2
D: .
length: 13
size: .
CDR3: CASSFDSNTEAFF
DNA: TGTGCCAGCAGCTTCGATAGTAACACTGAAGCTTTCTTT

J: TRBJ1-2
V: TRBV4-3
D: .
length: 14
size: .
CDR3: CASSQDPAGYGYTF
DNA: TGCGCCAGCAGCCAAGATCCCGCGGGCTATGGCTACACCTTC

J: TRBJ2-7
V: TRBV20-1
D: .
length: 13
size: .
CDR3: CSARVEGAGEQYF
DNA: TGCAGTGCTAGAGTCGAAGGGGCCGGCGAGCAGTACTTC

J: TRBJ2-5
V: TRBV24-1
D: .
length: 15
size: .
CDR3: CATSDSSGPRETQYF
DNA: TGTGCCACCAGTGATTCTTCCGGACCGAGGGAGACCCAGTACTTC

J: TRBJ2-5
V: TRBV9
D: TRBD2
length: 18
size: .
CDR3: CASSVGGSSGGTGETQYF
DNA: TGTGCCAGCAGCGTAGGGGGTTCTAGCGGGGGCACAGGAGAGACCCAGTACTTC

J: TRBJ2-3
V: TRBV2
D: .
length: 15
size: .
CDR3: CATSRGVPSTDTQYF
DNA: TGTGCCACTTCCCGGGGAGTTCCTAGCACAGATACGCAGTATTTT

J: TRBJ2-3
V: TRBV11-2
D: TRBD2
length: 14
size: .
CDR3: CASNRLARVDTQYF
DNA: TGTGCCAGCAATAGACTAGCGCGGGTGGATACGCAGTATTTT

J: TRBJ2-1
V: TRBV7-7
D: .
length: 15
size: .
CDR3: CASSLNIGGDNEQFF
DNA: TGTGCTAGCAGCTTGAATATAGGGGGGGACAATGAGCAGTTCTTC

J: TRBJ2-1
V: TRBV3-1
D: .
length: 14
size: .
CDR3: CASSQLEAINEQFF
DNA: TGTGCCAGCAGCCAGCTAGAGGCTATCAATGAGCAGTTCTTC

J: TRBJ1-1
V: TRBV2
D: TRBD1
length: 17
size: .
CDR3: CASSSTGQLGWGTEAFF
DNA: TGTGCCAGCAGTAGTACGGGACAGCTGGGATGGGGGACTGAAGCTTTCTTT

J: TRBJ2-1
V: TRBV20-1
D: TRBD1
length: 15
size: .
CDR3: CSAGSRDRGTNEQFF
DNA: TGCAGTGCGGGCTCTCGGGACAGGGGAACAAATGAGCAGTTCTTC